This is a list of T cell receptor beta chains from one sample in a study of post-analysis software for immune sequencing data. TCRdb processed the PCR reads anew with MiXCR; each CDR3 protein has one entry. The table records approximately 630,000 distinct CDR3 sequences, 55% to 60% of them present only once. The sample taken for sequencing was blood. Receptor source: a girl aged 2 to 9 with multiple sclerosis. CDR3s include the opening cysteine and the closing phenylalanine or tryptophan. A D gene is named only where the DNA matches it firmly. For some rows the clone size is stated as once, few or many, or as a class when expanded; others skip it.

j_gene	abundance	d_gene	v_gene	CDR3aa	CDR3nt
TRBJ2-5	.	.	TRBV3-1	CASSQDRGRGTQYF	TGTGCCAGCAGCCAAGATCGAGGTAGAGGGACCCAGTACTTC
TRBJ1-5	.	TRBD1	TRBV5-1	CASSLETGGQPQHF	TGCGCCAGCAGCTTGGAAACAGGGGGTCAGCCCCAGCATTTT
TRBJ2-1	.	TRBD2	TRBV7-2	CASSFTSGGARNEQFF	TGTGCCAGCAGCTTTACTAGCGGGGGGGCTAGGAATGAGCAGTTCTTC
TRBJ2-1	.	TRBD1	TRBV12-3/TRBV12-4	CASTSTGYNEQFF	TGTGCCAGCACCTCGACAGGGTACAATGAGCAGTTCTTC
TRBJ2-1	.	TRBD1	TRBV5-1	CASSGETGLGNEQFF	TGCGCCAGCAGCGGGGAGACAGGGTTAGGCAATGAGCAGTTCTTC
TRBJ1-2	.	.	TRBV7-9	CASSPSTVANYGYTF	TGTGCCAGCAGCCCATCGACGGTGGCTAACTATGGCTACACCTTC
TRBJ2-3	few	.	TRBV2	CASSEVGGDTQYF	TGTGCCAGCAGTGAAGTAGGAGGAGATACGCAGTATTTT
TRBJ2-5	.	TRBD1	TRBV28	CASRTGGGGTQYF	TGTGCCAGCAGGACAGGGGGGGGAGGGACCCAGTACTTC
TRBJ2-7	.	.	TRBV10-3	CAIRTPSGLGYEQYF	TGTGCCATCAGGACCCCCTCCGGGCTTGGCTACGAGCAGTACTTC
TRBJ2-6	.	.	TRBV20-1	CSARGYGANVLTF	TGCAGTGCTAGGGGGTACGGGGCCAACGTCCTGACTTTC
TRBJ2-1	.	TRBD2	TRBV3-1	CASSPNPALAGVYNEQFF	TGTGCCAGCAGCCCTAACCCGGCACTAGCGGGAGTCTACAATGAGCAGTTCTTC
TRBJ1-1	.	.	TRBV7-6	CASSLAGEVFF	TGTGCCAGCAGCCTGGCCGGGGAGGTTTTCTTT
TRBJ1-1	.	.	TRBV6-5	CASSWRGETWRTEAFF	TGTGCCAGCAGTTGGAGAGGGGAGACTTGGAGAACTGAAGCTTTCTTT
TRBJ2-1	.	.	TRBV7-9	CASSLGASPRNEQFF	TGTGCCAGCAGCTTAGGGGCCTCCCCCCGGAATGAGCAGTTCTTC
TRBJ2-3	.	.	TRBV20-1	CSARGRGYTDTQYF	TGCAGTGCCAGGGGGAGGGGCTACACAGATACGCAGTATTTT
TRBJ1-1	.	.	TRBV5-1	CASSVGQNEAFF	TGCGCCAGCAGCGTCGGACAGAATGAAGCTTTCTTT